This TCR beta chain was obtained from a study of cytomegalovirus exposure and HLA in healthy donors. Study outcomes and limitations: Using the classifier, cytomegalovirus status was reportedly diagnosed with high specificity and sensitivity.

With 1 base removed from V and 8 bases from J, the gap between germline ends came to 14 bases. The length of the CDR3 is 14 residues. Germline values: CDR1 MGHRA, CDR2 YSYEKL. In the case of this clone: Its target is not known.

Profiling relied on immunoSEQ multiplex PCR, and the TCRdb table lists in-frame clones only, not all of them. The sample holds some 150,000 clones, 85% to 90% seen once. This clonotype originated in a woman between 18 and 30 years old in good health and CMV-seropositive. V and J are TRBV4-1 and TRBJ1-1; D possibly corresponds to TRBD1 (6 bases). Specimen: PBMCs. CDR3 protein: CASSQANLGTEAFF. In nucleotides, the CDR3 is TGCGCCAGCAGCCAAGCTAACCTCGGGACAGAAGCTTTCTTT.